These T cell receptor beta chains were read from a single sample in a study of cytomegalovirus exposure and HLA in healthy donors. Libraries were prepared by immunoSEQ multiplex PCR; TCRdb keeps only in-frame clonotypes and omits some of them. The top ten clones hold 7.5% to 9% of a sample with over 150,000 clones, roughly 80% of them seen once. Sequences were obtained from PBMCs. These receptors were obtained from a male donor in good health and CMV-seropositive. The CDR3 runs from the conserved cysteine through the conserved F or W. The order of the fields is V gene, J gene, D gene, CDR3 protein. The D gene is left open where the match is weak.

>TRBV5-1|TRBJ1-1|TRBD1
CASSNTGQANTEAFF
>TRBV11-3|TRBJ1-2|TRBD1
CSTTGGNGYTF
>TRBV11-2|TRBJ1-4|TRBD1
CATSPGQGIEKLFF
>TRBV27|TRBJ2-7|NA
CASSSSDLATYEQYF
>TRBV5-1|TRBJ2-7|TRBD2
CASSPPGGSDEQYF
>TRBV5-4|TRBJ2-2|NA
CASSLGEENTGELFF
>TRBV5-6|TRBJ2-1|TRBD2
CASSLVGRDEQFF
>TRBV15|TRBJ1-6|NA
CATSRGGQGHSPLHF
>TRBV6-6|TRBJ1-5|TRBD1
CASMEGGINQPQHF
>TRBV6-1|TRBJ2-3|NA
CASSSGETDTQYF
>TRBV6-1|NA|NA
CASVWTATAYEQYF
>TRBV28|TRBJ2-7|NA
CASSSPLRDSYEQYF
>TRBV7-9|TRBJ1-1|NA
CATEGNRNTEAFF
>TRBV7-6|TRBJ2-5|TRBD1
CASTPPGTGQETQYF
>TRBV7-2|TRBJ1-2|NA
CASSALGGADYGYTF
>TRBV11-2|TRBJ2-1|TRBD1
CASSWGQYNEQFF
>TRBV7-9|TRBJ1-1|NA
CASSYRTQVPNTEAFF
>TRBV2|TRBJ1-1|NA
CASSELAAFF
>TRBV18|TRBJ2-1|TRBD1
CASSRLQGNEQFF
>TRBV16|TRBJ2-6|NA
CASSQSNSGANVLTF
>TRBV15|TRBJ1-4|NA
CATSRWLEQGGGPNEKLFF
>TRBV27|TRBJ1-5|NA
CASSRGQYSNQPQHF
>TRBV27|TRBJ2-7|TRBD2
CASSQTGGSSYEQYF
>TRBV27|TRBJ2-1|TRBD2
CASLPGLGSSYNEQFF
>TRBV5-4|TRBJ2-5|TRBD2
CASSLGGGEETQYF
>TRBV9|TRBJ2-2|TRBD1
CASRKGGTGSPGERFF
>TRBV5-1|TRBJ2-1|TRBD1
CASSSGQGNEQFF
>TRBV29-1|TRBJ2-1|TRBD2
CSVVGLAGGLRSYNEQFF
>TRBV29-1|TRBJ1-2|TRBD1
CSVRGDREYGYTF
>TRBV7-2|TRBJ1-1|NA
CASSLGPLNTEAFF
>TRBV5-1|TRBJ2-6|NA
CASSLGRRPSSGANVLTF
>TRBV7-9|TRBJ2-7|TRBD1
CASSFRTGNEQYF
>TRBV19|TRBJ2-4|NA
CASSIDLYRPRNIQYF
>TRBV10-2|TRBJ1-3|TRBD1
CASSEATGGRGGNTIYF
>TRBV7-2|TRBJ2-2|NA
CASSLYGANTGELFF
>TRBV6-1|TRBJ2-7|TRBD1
CASTPGRGKTYEQYF
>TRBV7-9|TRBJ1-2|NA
CASSLDRGYTF
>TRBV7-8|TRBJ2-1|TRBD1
CASSKTGSSYNEQFF
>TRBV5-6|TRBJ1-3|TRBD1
CASSLVIDRAQPRGNTIYF
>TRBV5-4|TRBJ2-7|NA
CASSLDPSSYEQYF
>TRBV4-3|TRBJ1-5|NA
CASSQDGWGGGQPQHF
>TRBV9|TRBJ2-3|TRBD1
CASSSTGFSTDTQYF
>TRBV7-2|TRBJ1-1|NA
CASSRRTANTEAFF